This passage covers 5 T cell receptor beta chains from one sample sequenced in a study of T cell repertoires in cytomegalovirus infection. Each CDR3 protein is one row after TCRdb ran MiXCR on the reads. The table lists around 310,000 distinct CDR3 sequences, 15% to 20% of them singletons, with more than 10% in the top ten. Material: PBMCs. The source is a human donor in good health (CMV status not recorded). Some clones in this sample may be carry-over from other donors' samples.

This clonotype was seen many times. The J gene is TRBJ2-7, the V gene TRBV6-1; TRBD1 is a possible D gene (5 bases). V was shortened by 7 bases and J by 3 bases, with 16 bases between the two germline ends. This CDR3 region has 14 residues. CDR1 and CDR2 (germline): MNHNS, SASEGT. The CDR3 sequence is CASKDSRVGYEQYF. CDR3 coding DNA: TGTGCCAGCAAGGATAGCAGGGTAGGCTACGAGCAGTACTTC.

This clonotype has a count of ten or more. The chain couples TRBV7-2 to TRBJ2-7, with unresolved D. CDR1 is SGHTA and CDR2 is FQGNSA in the germline V gene. There are 16 residues in the CDR3. V lost 3 bases and J 2 bases, leaving 17 bases between the germline ends. CDR3 sequence (DNA): TGTGCCAGCAGCTTCGGCGGCAGCCCCAACACCTACGAGCAGTACTTC. It translates to CASSFGGSPNTYEQYF.

The V call is TRBV11-1, the J call TRBJ2-1; D could derive from TRBD1 or TRBD2 (5 bases each). Between the trimmed V and J ends, which lost 0 bases and 10 bases, there was a span of 22 bases. CDR1 is SGHAT, CDR2 FQDESV, per germline (reference sequence). This CDR3 has 17 amino acids. The CDR3 region has the DNA TGTGCCAGCAGCTTAGCGCTTGGGGAACTGGGACGCATAGAGCAGTTCTTC. Translated, it gives CASSLALGELGRIEQFF.

This clonotype came up many times. This chain joins TRBV20-1 and TRBJ2-5; D perhaps matches TRBD2 (5 bases). The germline CDR1 and CDR2 sequences are DFQATT and SNEGSKA (reference sequence). This CDR3 spans 13 amino acids. The V and J ends lost 3 bases and 0 bases respectively, with 8 bases between them. CDR3 DNA sequence: TGCAGTGCTAGGAAGCGGTACCAAGAGACCCAGTACTTC. Translation: CSARKRYQETQYF.

This clonotype was seen more than once but under ten times. The chain recombines TRBV7-3 with TRBJ2-1, with D unclear. Trimming took off 5 bases at V and 9 bases at J, with 14 bases between the two ends. Per the germline V gene, CDR1 is SGHTA and CDR2 is FQGTGA. This CDR3 region has 13 residues. The CDR3 protein is CASSLIRPGEQFF. CDR3 nucleotide sequence: TGTGCCAGCAGCCTAATTAGGCCTGGTGAGCAGTTCTTC.